Following are 8 T cell receptor beta chains from one sample sequenced in a study of shared clonotypes between healthy human individuals. Naive CD8 cells comprised CD45RO-negative, CCR7-positively selected cells, excluding terminally differentiated effector memory CD45RA+ cells. Profiling relied on immunoSEQ multiplex PCR, and the TCRdb table lists in-frame clones only, not all of them. The sample lists around 1,900,000 clones, around 93% occurring once. The sequencing input was naive CD8+ T cells from PBMCs. The receptor source for this set is a man between 18 and 29 years old in good health. Some clones in this sample may be carry-over from other donors' samples.

Notes on this clone: In the same sample, other DNA sequences code for this CDR3. The rearrangement uses TRBV5-1 and TRBJ1-1; TRBD1 matches at 8 bases. V lost 0 bases and J lost 3; bases outside the gene matches: 1. Looked up from germline, CDR1 is SGHRS and CDR2 is YFSETQ. This CDR3 comprises 14 residues. CDR3 residues: CASSLDRGYTEAFF. The DNA for the CDR3 is TGCGCCAGCAGCTTGGACAGGGGGTACACTGAAGCTTTCTTT.

The rearrangement links TRBV6-1 to TRBJ1-2; weak D call: TRBD1 (5 bases). CDR1 and CDR2 (germline): MNHNS, SASEGT. This CDR3 is 15 amino acids long. The germline V and J ends were trimmed by 4 bases and 8 bases, with 20 bases remaining between them. The CDR3 nucleotides are TGTGCCAGCAGTGCACCCTGGGACGGCGAGGACGGCTACACCTTC. Its protein is CASSAPWDGEDGYTF.

Worth noting for this clone: The sample holds other DNA sequences that translate to the same CDR3. V usage is TRBV15 and J usage is TRBJ2-7, with D possibly matching TRBD2 (6 bases). The CDR3 totals 14 residues. The germline gives CDR1 LNHNV, CDR2 YYDKDF (reference sequence). Trimming pared 3 bases from V and 3 bases from J, leaving 12 bases between. The CDR3 sequence: CATSREGRSYEQYF. The CDR3 DNA reads as TGTGCCACCAGCAGGGAGGGACGGAGCTACGAGCAGTACTTC.

For this clone: Distinct nucleotide sequences in the sample also encode this CDR3. The chain links TRBV27 to TRBJ2-7, with TRBD2 identical over 12 bases. CDR1 and CDR2 (germline): MNHEY, SMNVEV (reference sequence). V shed 8 bases and J 2 bases; nucleotides not matched to a gene: 1. The CDR3 sequence is 13 residues long. The DNA of the CDR3 is TGTGCCAGCCGACTAGCGGGAGCCTACGAGCAGTACTTC. It encodes CASRLAGAYEQYF.

The rearrangement links TRBV13 to TRBJ2-2; perhaps TRBD1 as D (6 bases). Germline V gene sequence: CDR1 PRHDT, CDR2 FYEKMQ (reference sequence). V was pared by 10 bases and J by 1 base, with 10 bases between. This CDR3 has 13 amino acids. The CDR3 here is CATSDRNTGELFF. In nucleotides, the CDR3 is TGTGCCACCTCGGACAGGAACACCGGGGAGCTGTTTTTT.

This clone was seen only a few times. The chain has TRBV6-5 and TRBJ1-5; D is undetermined. The CDR3 runs 12 residues. Per germline, CDR1 MNHEY and CDR2 SVGAGI. Trimming cost V 4 bases and J 7 bases, with 8 bases left between them. As DNA, the CDR3 is TGTGCCAGCAGTTCTCTCGTCCAGCCCCAGCATTTT. Its protein product is CASSSLVQPQHF.

The rearrangement uses TRBV7-2 and TRBJ2-3, with D maybe TRBD2 (6 bases). Trimming took off 1 base at V and 4 bases at J, with 12 bases between the two ends. Germline CDR1 reads SGHTA; CDR2 reads FQGNSA. The CDR3 runs to 15 residues. For the CDR3, the DNA is TGTGCCAGCAGCTTAGGGCGGGGACCCGCAGATACGCAGTATTTT. This encodes CASSLGRGPADTQYF.

This chain uses TRBV4-1 with TRBJ2-7, with TRBD1 identical over 7 bases. The V gene end was trimmed by 4 bases and the J gene end by 0 bases; junction bases not matched to a gene: 9. Germline CDR1 and CDR2: MGHRA and YSYEKL. The CDR3 has 16 residues. CDR3 in DNA: TGCGCCAGCAGCCTAACACCACAGGGGAGCTCCTACGAGCAGTACTTC. Residues: CASSLTPQGSSYEQYF.